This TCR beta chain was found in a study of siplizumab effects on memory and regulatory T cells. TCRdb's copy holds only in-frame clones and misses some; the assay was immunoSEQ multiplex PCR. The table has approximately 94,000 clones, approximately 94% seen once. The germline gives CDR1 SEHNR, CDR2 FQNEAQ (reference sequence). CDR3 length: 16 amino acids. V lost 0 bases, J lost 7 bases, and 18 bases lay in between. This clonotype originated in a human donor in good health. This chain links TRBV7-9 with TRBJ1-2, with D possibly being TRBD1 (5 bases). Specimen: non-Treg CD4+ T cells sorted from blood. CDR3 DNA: TGTGCCAGCAGCTTAGCATCTGGTGTCAGGGTTATTGGCTACACCTTC. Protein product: CASSLASGVRVIGYTF.